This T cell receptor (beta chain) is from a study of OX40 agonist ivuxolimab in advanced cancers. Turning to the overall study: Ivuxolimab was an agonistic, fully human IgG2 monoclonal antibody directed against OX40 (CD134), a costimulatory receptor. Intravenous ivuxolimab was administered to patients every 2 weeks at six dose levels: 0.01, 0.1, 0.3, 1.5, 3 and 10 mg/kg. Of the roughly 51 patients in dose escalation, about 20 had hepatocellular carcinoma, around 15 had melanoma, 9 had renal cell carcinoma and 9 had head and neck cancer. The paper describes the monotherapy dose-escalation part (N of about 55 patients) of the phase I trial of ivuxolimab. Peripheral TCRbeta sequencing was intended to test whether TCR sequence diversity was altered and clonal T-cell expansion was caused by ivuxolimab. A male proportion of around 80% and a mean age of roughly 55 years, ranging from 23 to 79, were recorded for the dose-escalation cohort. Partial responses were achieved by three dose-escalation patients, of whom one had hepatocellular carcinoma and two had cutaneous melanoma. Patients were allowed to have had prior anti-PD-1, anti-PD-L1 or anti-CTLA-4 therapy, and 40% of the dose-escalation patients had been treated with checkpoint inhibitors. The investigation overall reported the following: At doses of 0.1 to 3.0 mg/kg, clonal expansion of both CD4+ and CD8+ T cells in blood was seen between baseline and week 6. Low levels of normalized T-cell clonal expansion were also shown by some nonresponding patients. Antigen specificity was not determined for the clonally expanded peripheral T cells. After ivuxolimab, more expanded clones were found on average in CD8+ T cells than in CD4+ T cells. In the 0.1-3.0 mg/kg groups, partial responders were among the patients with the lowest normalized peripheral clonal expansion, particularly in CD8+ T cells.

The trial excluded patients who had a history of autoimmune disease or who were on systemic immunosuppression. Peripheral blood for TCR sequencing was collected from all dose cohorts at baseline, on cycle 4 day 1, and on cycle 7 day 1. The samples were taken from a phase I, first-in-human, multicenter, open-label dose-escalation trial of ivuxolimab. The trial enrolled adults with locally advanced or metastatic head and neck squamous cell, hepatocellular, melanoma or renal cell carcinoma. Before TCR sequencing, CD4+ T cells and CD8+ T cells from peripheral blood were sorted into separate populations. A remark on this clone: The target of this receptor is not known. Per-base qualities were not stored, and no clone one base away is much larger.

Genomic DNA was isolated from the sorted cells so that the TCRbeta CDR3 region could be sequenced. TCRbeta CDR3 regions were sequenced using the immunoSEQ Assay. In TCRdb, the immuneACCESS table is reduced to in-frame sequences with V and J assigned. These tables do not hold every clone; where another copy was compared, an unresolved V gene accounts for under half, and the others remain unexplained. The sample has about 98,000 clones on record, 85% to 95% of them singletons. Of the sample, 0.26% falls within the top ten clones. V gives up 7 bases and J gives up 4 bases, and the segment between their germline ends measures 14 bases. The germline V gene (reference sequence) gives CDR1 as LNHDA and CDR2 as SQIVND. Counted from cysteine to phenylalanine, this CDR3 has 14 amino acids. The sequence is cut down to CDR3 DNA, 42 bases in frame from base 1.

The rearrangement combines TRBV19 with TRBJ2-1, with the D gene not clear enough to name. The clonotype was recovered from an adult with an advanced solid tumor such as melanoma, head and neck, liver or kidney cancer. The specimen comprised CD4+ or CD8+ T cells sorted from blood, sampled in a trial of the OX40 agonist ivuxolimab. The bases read TGTGCCAGTAAAGACGATCCCCCATACAATGAGCAGTTCTTC. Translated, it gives CASKDDPPYNEQFF.